This TCR beta chain is drawn from a study of post-analysis software for immune sequencing data. Presence of unique molecular identifiers characterized the TCR beta cDNA libraries. TCRdb independently ran MiXCR on the PCR reads; one entry per CDR3 protein. The top ten clones hold 4.5% to 7.5% of a sample with about 540,000 distinct CDR3 sequences, around 36% of them seen once. This clonotype was counted a few times. The source of this sequence is a girl under 18 with multiple sclerosis. Sequencing used blood.

This chain's CDR3 is CASSLEDRHSTDTQYF. CDR3 DNA sequence: TGCGCCAGCAGCTTGGAGGACAGGCATAGCACAGATACGCAGTATTTT. The chain joins TRBV5-1 to TRBJ2-3; 7 bases align to TRBD1. J was trimmed by 0 bases and V by 0 bases; bases with no gene match: 4. Germline assignment: CDR1 SGHRS and CDR2 YFSETQ. CDR3 length equals 16 residues. Full variable domain (outside the CDR3, taken from reference TRBV5-1 and TRBJ2-3): KAGVTQTPRYLIKTRGQQVTLSCSPISGHRSVSWYQQTPGQGLQFLFEYFSETQRNKGNFPGRFSGRQFSNSRSEMNVSTLELGDSALYLCASSLEDRHSTDTQYFGPGTRLTVL.